This record concerns one T cell receptor beta chain sequence. These data originate in a study of blood T cell repertoires in COVID-19. Study in general: Sites across the United States, Italy and Spain contributed samples from acute and convalescent COVID-19. PBMCs, B-cell-depleted T cells, or T cells were the source of the cDNA or gDNA that made up the material.

Original processing notes: Scientists estimated how many nucleated cells there were by amplifying reference gene primers. Here immunoSEQ multiplex PCR was the method, and the copy in TCRdb shows in-frame clones only, minus some. From that table come the V and J calls and clone size; the DNA was used to work out D and trimming. Of 250,000 or so clones in the sample, approximately 84% are singletons; the top ten hold 1.5% to 2%. The V end was cut by 2 bases, the J end by 0 bases, with 14 bases between. The CDR3 is made up of 17 amino acids. CDR1 and CDR2 (germline): SGHTA, FQGNSA. Sequencing was performed on peripheral blood. The genes are TRBV7-2 and TRBJ1-3, with D possibly matching TRBD1 (6 bases). This TCR derives from a woman aged 80 or older with acute or convalescent COVID-19. The CDR3 protein is CASSLLRGQSSGNTIYF. CDR3 coding DNA: TGTGCCAGCAGCTTACTGCGGGGGCAAAGCTCTGGAAACACCATATATTTT.